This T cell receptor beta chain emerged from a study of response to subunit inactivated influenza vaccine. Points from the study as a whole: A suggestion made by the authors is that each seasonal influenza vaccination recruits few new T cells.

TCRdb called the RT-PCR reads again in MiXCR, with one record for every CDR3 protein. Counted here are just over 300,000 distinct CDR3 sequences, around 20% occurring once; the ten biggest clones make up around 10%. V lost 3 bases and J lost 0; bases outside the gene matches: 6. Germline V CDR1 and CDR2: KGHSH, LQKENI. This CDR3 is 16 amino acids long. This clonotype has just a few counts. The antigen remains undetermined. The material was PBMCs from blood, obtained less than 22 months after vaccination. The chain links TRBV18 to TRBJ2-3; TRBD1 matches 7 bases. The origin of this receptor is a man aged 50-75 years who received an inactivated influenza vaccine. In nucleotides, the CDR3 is TGTGCCAGCTCACCGACGAGACAGGGAAGCACAGATACGCAGTATTTT. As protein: CASSPTRQGSTDTQYF.